What follows is one TCR beta chain and its context. Its antigen is undetermined. This sample is drawn from a study of T cell responses to AZD1222 COVID-19 vaccine. About the study: Second-dose groups at about 4 or about 12 weeks were pooled. Overall study findings and caveats: Donors, mostly white British, included more females; clonal diversity was possibly underestimated. Baseline serostatus was positive in only a handful of AZD1222 recipients. Repertoires were collected only later (after the peak T cell response had occurred).

Assay used: immunoSEQ multiplex PCR; TCRdb lists only in-frame clones, some missing. The table records 150,000 to 200,000 clones, approximately 94% of them present only once. Germline V gene data show CDR1 as SEHNR and CDR2 as FQNEAQ (reference sequence). The V gene lost 9 bases and the J gene lost 2 bases, with 17 bases spanning the gap. The CDR3 contains 15 residues. The sample consisted of peripheral blood, taken on day 0 of AZD1222 vaccination. The receptor's source is an adult in good health. The rearrangement joins TRBV7-9 to TRBJ2-1, with D perhaps matching TRBD2 (5 bases). Here the CDR3 DNA reads TGTGCCAGTAGCCGAGGTGGAGGAACCTACAATGAGCAGTTCTTC. It translates to CASSRGGGTYNEQFF.